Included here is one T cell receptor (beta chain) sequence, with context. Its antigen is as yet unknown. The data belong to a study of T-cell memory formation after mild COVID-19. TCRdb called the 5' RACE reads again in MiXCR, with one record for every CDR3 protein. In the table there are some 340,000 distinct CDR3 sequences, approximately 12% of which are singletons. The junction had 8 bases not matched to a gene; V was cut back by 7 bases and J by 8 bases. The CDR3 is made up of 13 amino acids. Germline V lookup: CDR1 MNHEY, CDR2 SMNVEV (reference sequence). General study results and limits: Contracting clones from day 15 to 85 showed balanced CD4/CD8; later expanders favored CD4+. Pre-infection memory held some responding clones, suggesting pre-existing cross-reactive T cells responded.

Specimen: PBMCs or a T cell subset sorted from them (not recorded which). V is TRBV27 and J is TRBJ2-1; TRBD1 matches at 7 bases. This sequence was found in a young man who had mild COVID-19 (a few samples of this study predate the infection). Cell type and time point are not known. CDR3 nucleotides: TGTGCCAGCACCCCGACAGGGCTCGATGAGCAGTTCTTC. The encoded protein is CASTPTGLDEQFF.